Presented here are 26 T cell receptor beta chains from one specimen sequenced in a study of OX40 agonist ivuxolimab in advanced cancers. Assay used: immunoSEQ multiplex PCR; TCRdb lists only in-frame clones, some missing. This sample has 45,000 to 70,000 clones, with more than 80% found just once. Specimen: CD4+ or CD8+ T cells sorted from blood, collected in a trial of the OX40 agonist ivuxolimab. These receptors were obtained from an adult with an advanced solid tumor such as melanoma, head and neck, liver or kidney cancer.

The J gene is TRBJ1-1, the V gene TRBV7-2; 10 positions match TRBD1. V gave up 8 bases and J gave up 3 bases; unmatched junction bases: 6. Germline assignment: CDR1 SGHTA and CDR2 FQGNSA. This CDR3 contains 14 residues. CDR3 nucleotide sequence: TGTGCCAGCGGTAGACAGGGGGCCGACACTGAAGCTTTCTTT. This codes for CASGRQGADTEAFF. The entire variable domain, with the rest obtained from reference TRBV7-2 and TRBJ1-1, is as follows: GAGVSQSPSNKVTEKGKDVELRCDPISGHTALYWYRQSLGQGLEFLIYFQGNSAPDKSGLPSDRFSAERTGGSVSTLTIQRTQQEDSAVYLCASGRQGADTEAFFGQGTRLTVV.

This chain uses TRBV6-6 with TRBJ2-6; D not certain. The V gene's germline CDR1 is MNHNY and CDR2 SVGAGI (reference sequence). The CDR3 extends over 16 amino acids. V shed 2 bases and J shed 0 bases, with 8 bases lying between them. Here the CDR3 DNA reads TGTGCCAGCAGTTACGTCAGCCTCTCTGGGGCCAACGTCCTGACTTTC. This sequence encodes CASSYVSLSGANVLTF.

The rearrangement uses TRBV5-1 and TRBJ1-2; 7 nucleotides match TRBD1. The junction had 2 bases not matched to a gene; V was cut back by 1 base and J by 2 bases. From germline, CDR1 is SGHRS and CDR2 YFSETQ. This CDR3 contains 14 residues. The CDR3 loop is CASSLTGDNYGYTF. In DNA form, the CDR3 reads TGCGCCAGCAGCTTGACAGGGGACAACTATGGCTACACCTTC.

This chain joins TRBV5-1 and TRBJ1-2; unclear D gene. CDR1 and CDR2 from the germline V gene are SGHRS and YFSETQ. The V gene lost 0 bases and the J gene lost 5 bases, with 11 bases spanning the gap. This CDR3 has 14 residues. CDR3 sequence (DNA): TGCGCCAGCAGCTTGGTGGATCAAGGGTATGGCTACACCTTC. Translation gives CASSLVDQGYGYTF.

The chain uses TRBV20-1 and TRBJ2-4; D gene unclear. V lost 2 bases and J lost 11, with 7 bases in between. The CDR3 totals 10 residues. CDR1 is DFQATT, CDR2 SNEGSKA, per germline (reference sequence). CDR3 region: CSARQSLQYF. The CDR3 nucleotides read TGCAGTGCTAGACAGAGCCTTCAGTACTTC.

The V call is TRBV15, the J call TRBJ1-1, with a possible D match to TRBD1 (6 bases). CDR1 LNHNV and CDR2 YYDKDF come from the germline V gene (reference sequence). V was shortened by 4 bases and J by 6 bases, with 15 bases between the two germline ends. This CDR3 spans 14 amino acids. The chain's CDR3 is CATSTSRGGAEAFF. In DNA form, the CDR3 reads TGTGCCACCAGCACATCCAGGGGAGGCGCTGAAGCTTTCTTT. The entire variable domain, with the rest obtained from reference TRBV15 and TRBJ1-1, is as follows: DAMVIQNPRYQVTQFGKPVTLSCSQTLNHNVMYWYQQKSSQAPKLLFHYYDKDFNNEADTPDNFQSRRPNTSFCFLDIRSPGLGDTAMYLCATSTSRGGAEAFFGQGTRLTVV.

CDR3 bases: TGTGCCAGCAGACCCAGTTCGAATGGGAGACTAGCGGGTCTATGGCAGTTCTTC. The encoded protein is CASRPSSNGRLAGLWQFF. This chain connects TRBV27 to TRBJ2-1; TRBD2 aligns across 10 bases. J was trimmed by 12 bases and V by 6 bases; bases with no gene match: 23. The CDR3 spans 18 residues. The germline V gene has CDR1 MNHEY and CDR2 SMNVEV (reference sequence).

This chain uses TRBV6-5 with TRBJ1-5; no firm D call. CDR3 length: 15 residues. Germline lookup yields CDR1 MNHEY and CDR2 SVGAGI. V lost 7 bases, J lost 0 bases, and 13 bases lay in between. CDR3 protein: CASKYQSYSNQPQHF. The CDR3 region has the DNA TGTGCCAGCAAATACCAGAGTTATAGCAATCAGCCCCAGCATTTT.

This chain connects TRBV29-1 to TRBJ1-1; weak D call: TRBD1 (6 bases). The CDR3 runs 12 residues. The ends were cut back, 5 bases at V and 4 bases at J, with 11 bases in the middle. Germline V gives CDR1 SQVTM, CDR2 ANQGSEA. This CDR3 reads CSVIFRGTEAFF. The CDR3 nucleotides read TGCAGCGTTATTTTCAGGGGCACTGAAGCTTTCTTT.

This clone was counted between two and nine times. The CDR3 DNA reads TGCGCCAGCAGCCAAGTAACTCACCAGGGGATAGGTGAGCAGTTCTTC. It specifies CASSQVTHQGIGEQFF. V is TRBV4-1 and J is TRBJ2-1, with a weak D call TRBD1 (6 bases). The CDR3 totals 16 residues. The V end was cut by 1 base, the J end by 9 bases, with 19 bases between. Germline CDR1 MGHRA, CDR2 YSYEKL.

This chain links TRBV6-1 with TRBJ1-2, with 7 bases identical to TRBD1. The V gene's germline CDR1 is MNHNS and CDR2 SASEGT. This CDR3 is built from 14 residues. Trimming at V came to 7 bases and at J to 4 bases, leaving 9 bases not matched to a gene. The CDR3 sequence is CASNPGQLSYGYTF. In DNA form, the CDR3 reads TGTGCCAGCAACCCGGGACAGCTAAGCTATGGCTACACCTTC.

The chain combines TRBV7-6 with TRBJ2-2; no reliable D call. V was pared by 4 bases and J by 7 bases, with 10 bases between. Looked up from germline, CDR1 is SGHVS and CDR2 is FNYEAQ. The CDR3 spans 13 residues. The CDR3 sequence: CASSSLGVGELFF. CDR3 in DNA: TGTGCCAGCAGCTCCCTAGGAGTCGGGGAGCTGTTTTTT.

The chain joins TRBV14 to TRBJ2-7, with D perhaps matching TRBD2 (5 bases). V was shortened by 1 base and J by 1 base, with 8 bases between the two germline ends. CDR3 size: 14 residues. Germline V gives CDR1 SGHDN, CDR2 FVKESK. The CDR3: CASSQGTPSYEQYF. The CDR3 DNA is TGTGCCAGCAGCCAAGGGACTCCTTCCTACGAGCAGTACTTC.

CDR3 protein: CAGGGAPIYEQYF. The CDR3 coding sequence is TGTGCCGGGGGAGGCGCGCCCATCTACGAGCAGTACTTC. The chain carries TRBV6-1 and TRBJ2-7, with D possibly being TRBD2 (6 bases). CDR3 length: 13 amino acids. V lost 11 bases and J lost 3, with 17 bases in between. From germline, CDR1 is MNHNS and CDR2 SASEGT.

The V call is TRBV27, the J call TRBJ2-7; tentatively, D is TRBD1 (6 bases). Deletions cut 5 bases from V and 1 base from J, with 12 bases between. The CDR3 contains 14 residues. Germline CDR1 MNHEY, CDR2 SMNVEV (reference sequence). The CDR3 protein is CASSPGVWSYEQYF. CDR3 DNA sequence: TGTGCCAGCAGTCCAGGGGTGTGGTCCTACGAGCAGTACTTC.

The CDR3 sequence: CATSPPGSPNTEAFF. CDR3 sequence (DNA): TGTGCCACCAGCCCGCCCGGGAGCCCGAACACTGAAGCTTTCTTT. The chain joins TRBV15 to TRBJ1-1; the D is unclear. V gave up 5 bases and J gave up 1 base, with 14 bases separating them. Germline-derived CDR1 and CDR2 are LNHNV and YYDKDF (reference sequence). The CDR3 runs to 15 residues.

The table lists this clone with a few counts. The chain uses TRBV14 and TRBJ1-1; 7 bases fit TRBD1. The CDR3 totals 14 residues. Germline trimming cut 1 base from V and 7 bases from J; bases unmatched to any gene: 6. Germline CDR1 reads SGHDN; CDR2 reads FVKESK. The CDR3 sequence is CASSQGRGQIEAFF. The CDR3 bases are TGTGCCAGCAGCCAAGGGAGGGGACAGATTGAAGCTTTCTTT.

The rearrangement joins TRBV7-9 to TRBJ2-1; possible D gene TRBD1, 7 bases. Germline assignment: CDR1 SEHNR and CDR2 FQNEAQ (reference sequence). V was trimmed by 5 bases and J by 4 bases, leaving 24 bases between them. This CDR3 spans 18 amino acids. The CDR3: CASSPTLARDSPYNEQFF. The CDR3 region has the DNA TGTGCCAGCAGCCCAACATTAGCGCGGGACAGTCCATACAATGAGCAGTTCTTC.

The V and J genes are TRBV5-6 and TRBJ2-7; tentative D call: TRBD2 (5 bases). V dropped 2 bases and J dropped 6 bases, with 12 bases sitting between them. Germline lookup yields CDR1 SGHDT and CDR2 YYEEEE. CDR3 length equals 13 residues. CDR3 amino acids: CASSFLTAGEQYF. In DNA form, the CDR3 reads TGTGCCAGCAGCTTTCTTACGGCGGGCGAGCAGTACTTC.

The chain joins TRBV7-3 to TRBJ2-1; TRBD1 is a possible D gene (5 bases). Trimming shortened V by 5 bases and J by 9 bases, and 20 bases separated the two germline ends. Germline lookup yields CDR1 SGHTA and CDR2 FQGTGA. The CDR3 is made up of 15 amino acids. Here the CDR3 DNA reads TGTGCCAGCAGCCCATACCTTTCAGGGCGAGGTGAGCAGTTCTTC. Translating it yields CASSPYLSGRGEQFF. The full variable domain, in which reference TRBV7-3 and TRBJ2-1 provide the parts outside the CDR3, is GAGVSQTPSNKVTEKGKYVELRCDPISGHTALYWYRQSLGQGPEFLIYFQGTGAADDSGLPNDRFFAVRPEGSVSTLKIQRTERGDSAVYLCASSPYLSGRGEQFFGPGTRLTVL.

Only one count was recorded for this clone. CDR3 nucleotides: TGTGCAAGTCGCCCCGGGACAGGGGACTCCTACGAGCAGTACTTC. It codes for CASRPGTGDSYEQYF. This chain uses TRBV12-2 with TRBJ2-7; no DNA check was done on the table's D call, TRBD1. TRBV12-2 is a known pseudogene. The CDR3 consists of 15 residues.

The chain employs TRBV4-1 and TRBJ2-7, with a possible D match to TRBD2 (5 bases). Germline V gives CDR1 MGHRA, CDR2 YSYEKL. This CDR3 is 14 amino acids long. Trimming pared 5 bases from V and 2 bases from J, leaving 13 bases between. CDR3 nucleotide sequence: TGCGCCAGCAGCACCTGGACTGGAGCCTACGAGCAGTACTTC. Translating gives CASSTWTGAYEQYF.

In this sample, this clone turned up once. The chain employs TRBV2 and TRBJ2-7, with 15 positions matching TRBD2. The germline CDR1 and CDR2 sequences are SNHLY and FYNNEI. The CDR3 runs to 13 residues. The junction had 5 bases not matched to a gene; V was cut back by 5 bases and J by 12 bases. CDR3 loop: CASSWGLAGGRYF. The CDR3, as DNA: TGTGCCAGCAGTTGGGGACTAGCGGGAGGAAGGTACTTC.

The chain carries TRBV29-1 and TRBJ2-3; TRBD2 is a possible D gene (6 bases). Germline V lookup: CDR1 SQVTM, CDR2 ANQGSEA. The length of the CDR3 is 13 residues. V was trimmed by 6 bases and J by 1 base, leaving 11 bases between them. In nucleotides, the CDR3 is TGCAGCGTGCTAGCGTTCGGCACAGATACGCAGTATTTT. It encodes CSVLAFGTDTQYF.

The CDR3 protein is CASSADPTYRGAQYF. In DNA form, the CDR3 reads TGTGCCAGCAGCGCGGACCCCACCTACAGGGGAGCGCAGTATTTT. The J gene is TRBJ2-3, the V gene TRBV9, with TRBD1 matching 7 bases. The J segment lost 10 bases and the V segment lost 3 bases, leaving 14 bases of the junction unmatched. Germline V CDR1 and CDR2: SGDLS, YYNGEE. This CDR3 is 15 amino acids long.

The chain links TRBV7-3 to TRBJ2-5; the D gene could be TRBD1 or TRBD2 (6 bases each). In germline, CDR1 is SGHTA, CDR2 FQGTGA. CDR3 length: 14 residues. Trimming took 2 bases from V and 3 from J, leaving 10 bases between them. This chain's CDR3 is CASSLGGGKETQYF. The CDR3 DNA reads TGTGCCAGCAGCTTAGGAGGGGGGAAAGAGACCCAGTACTTC. Full variable domain (remainder filled in from reference TRBV7-3 and TRBJ2-5): GAGVSQTPSNKVTEKGKYVELRCDPISGHTALYWYRQSLGQGPEFLIYFQGTGAADDSGLPNDRFFAVRPEGSVSTLKIQRTERGDSAVYLCASSLGGGKETQYFGPGTRLLVL.